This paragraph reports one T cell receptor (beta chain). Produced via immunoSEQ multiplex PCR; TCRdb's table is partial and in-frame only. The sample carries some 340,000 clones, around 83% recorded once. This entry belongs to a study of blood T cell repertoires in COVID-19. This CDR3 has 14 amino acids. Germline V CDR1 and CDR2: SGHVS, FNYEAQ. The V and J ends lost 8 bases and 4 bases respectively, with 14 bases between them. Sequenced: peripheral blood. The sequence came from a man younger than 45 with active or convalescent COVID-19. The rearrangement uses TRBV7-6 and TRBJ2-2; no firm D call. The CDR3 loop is CASRPQVGTGELFF. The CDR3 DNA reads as TGTGCCAGCCGTCCCCAGGTTGGCACCGGGGAGCTGTTTTTT.